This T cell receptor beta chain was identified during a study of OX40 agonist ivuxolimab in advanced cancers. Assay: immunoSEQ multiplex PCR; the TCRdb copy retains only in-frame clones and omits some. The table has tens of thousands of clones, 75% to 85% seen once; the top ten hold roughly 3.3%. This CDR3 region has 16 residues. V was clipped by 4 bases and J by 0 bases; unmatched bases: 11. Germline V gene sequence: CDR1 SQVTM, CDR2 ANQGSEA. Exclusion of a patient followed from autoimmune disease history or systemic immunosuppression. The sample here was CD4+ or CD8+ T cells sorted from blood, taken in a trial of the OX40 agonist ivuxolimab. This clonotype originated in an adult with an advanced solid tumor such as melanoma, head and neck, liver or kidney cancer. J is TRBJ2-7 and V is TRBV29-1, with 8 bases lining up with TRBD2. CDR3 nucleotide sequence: TGCAGCGTTGGGGGGCAAACCGGGACTAGCTCCTACGAGCAGTACTTC. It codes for CSVGGQTGTSSYEQYF.